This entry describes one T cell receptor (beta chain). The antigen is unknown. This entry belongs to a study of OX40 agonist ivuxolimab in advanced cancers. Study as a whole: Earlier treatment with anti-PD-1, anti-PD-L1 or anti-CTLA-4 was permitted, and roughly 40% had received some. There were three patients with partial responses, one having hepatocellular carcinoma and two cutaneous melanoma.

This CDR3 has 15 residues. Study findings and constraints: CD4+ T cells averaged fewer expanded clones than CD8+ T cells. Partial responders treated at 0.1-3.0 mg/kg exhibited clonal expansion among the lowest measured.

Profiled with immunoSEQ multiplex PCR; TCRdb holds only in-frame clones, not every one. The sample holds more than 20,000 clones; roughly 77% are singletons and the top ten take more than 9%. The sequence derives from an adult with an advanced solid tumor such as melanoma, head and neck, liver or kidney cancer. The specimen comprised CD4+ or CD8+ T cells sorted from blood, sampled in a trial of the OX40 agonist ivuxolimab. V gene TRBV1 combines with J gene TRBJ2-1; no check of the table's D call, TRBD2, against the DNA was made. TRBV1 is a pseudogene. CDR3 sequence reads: CTSSPTSGVVNEQFF. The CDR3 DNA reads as TGCACCAGCAGCCCGACTAGCGGGGTAGTTAATGAGCAGTTCTTC.